Shown below are 27 T cell receptor beta chains from a single sample sequenced in a study of blood T cell repertoires in COVID-19. Sequencing used immunoSEQ multiplex PCR; TCRdb keeps in-frame clones, though not all of them. Here the sample spans over 120,000 clones, around 89% being singletons. Material: peripheral blood. All receptors derive from a man in his 60s with active or convalescent COVID-19.

V gene TRBV5-6 combines with J gene TRBJ2-1; 9 bases agree with TRBD1. Germline values: CDR1 SGHDT, CDR2 YYEEEE. Trimming at V came to 7 bases and at J to 5 bases, leaving 4 bases not matched to a gene. This CDR3 spans 13 amino acids. For the CDR3, the DNA is TGTGCCAGCGGGACAGGGAGCCACAATGAGCAGTTCTTC. Translating it yields CASGTGSHNEQFF.

The chain employs TRBV6-6 and TRBJ1-5, with 7 bases fitting TRBD1. Germline V CDR1 and CDR2: MNHNY, SVGAGI (reference sequence). V shed 5 bases and J 4 bases; nucleotides not matched to a gene: 2. The CDR3 covers 13 residues. The CDR3, as DNA: TGTGCCAGCAGTCAGACAGGGAATCAGCCCCAGCATTTT. This translates into CASSQTGNQPQHF.

This chain uses TRBV27 with TRBJ2-3, with a tentative D call TRBD2 (6 bases). Germline V gives CDR1 MNHEY, CDR2 SMNVEV (reference sequence). The CDR3 consists of 17 residues. Trimming took 6 bases from V and 2 from J, leaving 21 bases between them. The CDR3 spells CASSLEVPGLTTDTQYF. For the CDR3, the DNA is TGTGCCAGCAGCCTAGAGGTACCGGGACTCACCACAGATACGCAGTATTTT.

The rearrangement joins TRBV6-2 or TRBV6-3 to TRBJ2-2, with TRBD1 matching over 7 bases. The CDR3 runs 15 residues. The trim removed 4 bases at V and 4 bases at J, leaving 6 bases unmatched. The germline CDR1 and CDR2 sequences are MNHEY and SVGEGT. In nucleotides, the CDR3 is TGTGCCAGCAGTTTACAGACAGGGCGCACCGGGGAGCTGTTTTTT. This codes for CASSLQTGRTGELFF.

J is TRBJ2-6 and V is TRBV7-2, with D tentatively TRBD1 (5 bases). The CDR3 has 16 amino acids. V lost 5 bases and J 0 bases, leaving 11 bases between the germline ends. The germline V gene has CDR1 SGHTA and CDR2 FQGNSA. DNA of the CDR3: TGTGCCAGCAGCCCGCAGGGTTACTCTGGGGCCAACGTCCTGACTTTC. It encodes CASSPQGYSGANVLTF.

The chain is built from TRBV4-2 and TRBJ2-7, with 7 bases lining up with TRBD1. CDR1 is LGHNA and CDR2 is YNFKEQ in the germline V gene. The V gene end was trimmed by 1 base and the J gene end by 3 bases; junction bases not matched to a gene: 9. This CDR3 has 16 residues. DNA for the CDR3: TGTGCCAGCAGCCAAGCGTCCACAGGGGTCAGCTACGAGCAGTACTTC. Its protein product is CASSQASTGVSYEQYF.

This rearrangement joins TRBV28 to TRBJ1-2; D is perhaps TRBD1 (5 bases). The CDR3 consists of 13 residues. V was clipped by 7 bases and J by 0 bases, with 9 bases between them. The germline gives CDR1 MDHEN, CDR2 SYDVKM. The CDR3 nucleotides are TGTGCCAGCACCACGGGGGCTAACTATGGCTACACCTTC. It yields the protein CASTTGANYGYTF.

The chain is built from TRBV10-3 and TRBJ1-4; D unresolved. The CDR3 runs 13 residues. Trimming took off 6 bases at V and 4 bases at J, with 9 bases between the two ends. Germline lookup yields CDR1 ENHRY and CDR2 SYGVKD. The CDR3 nucleotides read TGTGCCATCAGCGACACGATTAATGAAAAACTGTTTTTT. This gives the protein CAISDTINEKLFF.

The chain joins TRBV6-2 or TRBV6-3 to TRBJ1-1; TRBD1 might be the D (5 bases). CDR3 size: 12 residues. Per germline, CDR1 MNHEY and CDR2 SVGEGT. V was trimmed by 5 bases and J by 9 bases, leaving 13 bases between them. The CDR3: CASSQKGNQAFF. In DNA form, the CDR3 reads TGTGCCAGCAGTCAGAAGGGGAACCAAGCTTTCTTT.

This clone was picked up a small number of times. The rearrangement uses TRBV5-3 and TRBJ1-1; D is perhaps TRBD1 (6 bases). TRBV5-3 is sorted into the ORF group, with uncertain function. There are 17 residues in the CDR3. The V end was cut by 2 bases, the J end by 5 bases, with 22 bases between. CDR3 protein: CARSFLDRGFFDTEAFF. CDR3 nucleotides: TGTGCCAGAAGCTTTCTGGACAGAGGTTTTTTTGATACTGAAGCTTTCTTT.

The gene calls are TRBV7-9 and TRBJ2-3, with D possibly being TRBD2 (5 bases). The V gene lost 5 bases and the J gene lost 2 bases, with 14 bases spanning the gap. Germline assignment: CDR1 SEHNR and CDR2 FQNEAQ (reference sequence). The CDR3 loop spans 15 amino acids. CDR3 residues: CASSRGGPDTDTQYF. Written as DNA, the CDR3 is TGTGCCAGCAGCCGCGGCGGGCCTGACACAGATACGCAGTATTTT. Together with reference TRBV7-9 and TRBJ2-3, the CDR3 gives the full variable domain: DTGVSQNPRHKITKRGQNVTFRCDPISEHNRLYWYRQTLGQGPEFLTYFQNEAQLEKSRLLSDRFSAERPKGSFSTLEIQRTEQGDSAMYLCASSRGGPDTDTQYFGPGTRLTVL.

The rearrangement uses TRBV6-2 or TRBV6-3 and TRBJ2-5; 9 bases are a match to TRBD2. This CDR3 is built from 14 residues. Losses at the gene ends were 1 base for V and 5 bases for J; bases not matched to a gene: 2. CDR1 and CDR2 from the germline V gene are MNHEY and SVGEGT. The CDR3 is CASSYLAGVETQYF. The DNA of the CDR3 is TGTGCCAGCAGTTACTTAGCGGGGGTCGAGACCCAGTACTTC.

The chain carries TRBV7-2 and TRBJ1-5, with D uncertain. The ends were cut back, 3 bases at V and 6 bases at J, with 9 bases in the middle. The CDR3 extends over 13 amino acids. The germline CDR1 and CDR2 sequences are SGHTA and FQGNSA. The CDR3, as DNA: TGTGCCAGCAGCTTCGAGGCCCGTCAGCCCCAGCATTTT. Translation gives CASSFEARQPQHF.

This chain joins TRBV5-5 and TRBJ2-7; no reliable D call. V shed 2 bases and J shed 2 bases, with 8 bases lying between them. Germline V gene lookup returns CDR1 SGHKS and CDR2 YYEKEE (reference sequence). This CDR3 is built from 13 residues. The CDR3 is CASSFEVTYEQYF. Here the CDR3 DNA reads TGTGCCAGCAGCTTTGAGGTCACCTACGAGCAGTACTTC.

The V and J genes are TRBV6-1 and TRBJ1-2; D remains unclear. The CDR3 has 13 residues. V lost 2 bases and J 3 bases, leaving 7 bases between the germline ends. The germline CDR1 and CDR2 sequences are MNHNS and SASEGT. The CDR3 loop reads CASSENRDYGYTF. CDR3 nucleotide sequence: TGTGCCAGCAGTGAAAATCGGGACTATGGCTACACCTTC.

The V and J genes are TRBV7-3 and TRBJ2-6; D not resolved. V was cut by 5 bases and J by 13 bases, with 6 bases left in between. Germline lookup yields CDR1 SGHTA and CDR2 FQGTGA. This CDR3 comprises 10 residues. The DNA of the CDR3 is TGTGCCAGCAGCCCCATGGTCCTGACTTTC. Translation gives CASSPMVLTF.

The rearrangement uses TRBV7-2 and TRBJ2-7, with 8 nucleotides matching TRBD2. The CDR3 sequence is 15 residues long. Germline-derived CDR1 and CDR2 are SGHTA and FQGNSA. With V trimmed by 0 bases and J by 6 bases, 7 bases remained unmatched. In DNA, the CDR3 is TGTGCCAGCAGCTTAGCGGCGTTCGGGACTAGCGAGCAGTACTTC. This encodes CASSLAAFGTSEQYF.

This clone was found once. The chain joins TRBV29-1 to TRBJ1-5; perhaps TRBD1 as D (6 bases). CDR3 length equals 14 residues. Trimming shortened V by 6 bases and J by 0 bases, and 12 bases separated the two germline ends. In germline, CDR1 is SQVTM, CDR2 ANQGSEA. CDR3 amino acids: CSVAGTNSNQPQHF. Here the CDR3 DNA reads TGCAGCGTGGCCGGGACAAATAGCAATCAGCCCCAGCATTTT.

This clone has a handful of counts. The chain carries TRBV7-9 and TRBJ1-2; possibly TRBD1 for D (6 bases). Germline lookup yields CDR1 SEHNR and CDR2 FQNEAQ (reference sequence). Trimming stripped 5 bases from V and 8 bases from J, with 18 bases between. This CDR3 spans 14 amino acids. CDR3 DNA: TGTGCCAGCAGCCTTCAAACAGGGTTCTGGGGCTACACCTTC. This sequence encodes CASSLQTGFWGYTF.

The DNA for the CDR3 is TGTGCCACCAGTGACAGACAGGGATCGAACACCGGGGAGCTGTTTTTT. It codes for CATSDRQGSNTGELFF. This chain joins TRBV24-1 and TRBJ2-2; 7 nucleotides align to TRBD1. The CDR3 is 16 amino acids. The germline V gene has CDR1 KGHDR and CDR2 SFDVKD. J gave up 0 bases and V 4 bases, and 4 bases lay outside the gene matches.

This CDR3 reads CASILGGVSNQPQHF. The CDR3 DNA is TGTGCCAGCATATTGGGCGGGGTTAGCAATCAGCCCCAGCATTTT. V gene TRBV28 combines with J gene TRBJ1-5; D gene uncertain. In germline, CDR1 is MDHEN, CDR2 SYDVKM. The CDR3 spans 15 residues. The V end lost 7 bases, the J end lost 0 bases, and 13 bases lay between the germline ends.

The chain joins TRBV6-6 to TRBJ1-1; D gene unclear. Trimming removed 2 bases at V and 1 base at J, with 11 bases between. The CDR3 is 15 residues long. Germline V gene sequence: CDR1 MNHNY, CDR2 SVGAGI (reference sequence). In nucleotides, the CDR3 is TGTGCCAGCAGTTACGAGGTAGGGAGGAACACTGAAGCTTTCTTT. As protein: CASSYEVGRNTEAFF.

The chain links TRBV11-2 to TRBJ1-2, with D unclear. Germline V gene data show CDR1 as SGHAT and CDR2 as FQNNGV. The CDR3 extends over 13 amino acids. Deletions cut 0 bases from V and 2 bases from J, with 4 bases between. CDR3 amino acids: CASSLDRNYGYTF. The CDR3 region has the DNA TGTGCCAGCAGCTTAGATAGAAACTATGGCTACACCTTC.

In its sample, this clone was seen a few times. The rearrangement links TRBV9 to TRBJ2-2, with 9 bases that match TRBD2. This CDR3 spans 15 amino acids. The ends lost 2 bases at V and 1 base at J; junction bases unmatched: 0. The germline V gene encodes CDR1 SGDLS and CDR2 YYNGEE. The CDR3 loop is CASSVSGGNTGELFF. CDR3 coding DNA: TGTGCCAGCAGCGTTAGCGGGGGGAACACCGGGGAGCTGTTTTTT.

V and J are TRBV6-5 and TRBJ1-1; D not certain. This CDR3 is 13 amino acids long. Trimming removed 0 bases at V and 5 bases at J, with 7 bases between. Germline-derived CDR1 and CDR2 are MNHEY and SVGAGI. CDR3 region: CASSYSMRTEAFF. The CDR3 DNA reads as TGTGCCAGCAGTTACTCGATGCGAACTGAAGCTTTCTTT.

This clone was recorded only once. The gene calls are TRBV19 and TRBJ2-1, with 9 bases that match TRBD2. The CDR3 extends over 15 amino acids. V shed 7 bases, J shed 9 bases, and the junction held 13 bases outside the gene matches. Germline V gene lookup returns CDR1 LNHDA and CDR2 SQIVND (reference sequence). The CDR3: CASTTMSGRRIEQFF. The CDR3 nucleotides read TGTGCCAGTACCACAATGAGCGGGAGGAGGATTGAGCAGTTCTTC.

The rearrangement uses TRBV5-3 and TRBJ2-5, with TRBD2 as a possible D gene (6 bases). TRBV5-3 is given ORF status, its function remaining uncertain. V dropped 4 bases and J dropped 1 base, with 26 bases sitting between them. The CDR3 totals 19 residues. The CDR3 DNA follows: TGTGCCAGAAGCCGCGCCGGGACTGCGATAGCCTGTTGCCAAGAGACCCAGTACTTC. The encoded protein is CARSRAGTAIACCQETQYF.